The 2 T cell receptor beta chains below all came from one sample that was sequenced in a study of cytomegalovirus exposure and HLA in healthy donors. Amplification used 60 Vbeta primers and 13 Jbeta primers. The assay was immunoSEQ multiplex PCR, and TCRdb's table has in-frame clones only and misses some. The sample holds about 150,000 clones, more than 60% seen once. Sequencing input: PBMCs. The receptors were sampled from a woman aged 45-65 years in good health and CMV-seropositive.

The rearrangement joins TRBV30 to TRBJ2-1; the D gene is possibly TRBD2 (6 bases). This CDR3 spans 18 amino acids. Germline V gives CDR1 GTSNPN, CDR2 SVGIG (reference sequence). The V gene lost 1 base and the J gene lost 0 bases, with 19 bases spanning the gap. The DNA for the CDR3 is TGTGCCTGGAGTGGGGCTAGCGCCGGCGGGGACTCCTACAATGAGCAGTTCTTC. Amino acid sequence: CAWSGASAGGDSYNEQFF.

The V gene is TRBV6-1, the J gene TRBJ1-2; perhaps TRBD1 as D (5 bases). V dropped 0 bases and J dropped 6 bases, with 11 bases sitting between them. The germline V gene encodes CDR1 MNHNS and CDR2 SASEGT. The CDR3 extends over 14 amino acids. The DNA for the CDR3 is TGTGCCAGCAGTGAAGCCCCAGGGCCCAATGGCTACACCTTC. Translation gives CASSEAPGPNGYTF.